Listed here are 20 T cell receptor beta chains from one sample, sequenced in a study of identical twins. TCRdb fed the 5' RACE reads into MiXCR, producing one record per CDR3 protein. This table holds roughly 200,000 distinct CDR3 sequences, roughly 7.5% found once. This sample also appeared in a second study, on yellow fever vaccine responses in identical twins.

The source material was memory (CD45RO+) T cells sorted from blood. The receptors were sampled from a woman younger than 30 in good health.

This clonotype was observed a few times. V is TRBV20-1 and J is TRBJ2-7, with D possibly being TRBD1 or TRBD2 (5 bases each). CDR3 length: 14 amino acids. Trimming removed 3 bases from V and 4 bases from J, with 16 bases in between. CDR1 DFQATT and CDR2 SNEGSKA come from the germline V gene (reference sequence). The CDR3 nucleotides read TGCAGTGCTAGGGACGGGACGGACTTTTACGAGCAGTACTTC. Protein: CSARDGTDFYEQYF.

The table lists this clonotype with many counts. This chain connects TRBV2 to TRBJ1-5, with D uncertain. Per germline, CDR1 SNHLY and CDR2 FYNNEI. The CDR3 has 14 residues. The V and J ends lost 7 bases and 3 bases respectively, with 13 bases between them. The chain's CDR3 is CASTYSGFNQPQHF. The CDR3 DNA reads TGTGCCAGCACGTACTCGGGCTTCAATCAGCCCCAGCATTTT.

This clonotype was detected a few times. V and J are TRBV20-1 and TRBJ2-2; 9 nucleotides agree with TRBD2. Germline V CDR1 and CDR2: DFQATT, SNEGSKA (reference sequence). This CDR3 comprises 14 residues. The ends lost 4 bases at V and 5 bases at J; junction bases unmatched: 5. This chain's CDR3 is CSAMVAGGTGELFF. The CDR3 DNA reads TGCAGTGCTATGGTCGCGGGGGGGACCGGGGAGCTGTTTTTT.

The rearrangement links TRBV6-1 to TRBJ2-3; 7 nucleotides agree with TRBD2. After removal of 6 bases from V and 2 bases from J, the junction contained 8 bases not matched to a gene. The CDR3 sequence is 15 residues long. Germline assignment: CDR1 MNHNS and CDR2 SASEGT. The CDR3 loop is CASSPGTTDTDTQYF. The CDR3 region has the DNA TGTGCCAGCAGCCCCGGGACTACTGACACAGATACGCAGTATTTT.

This clonotype was seen many times. The genes are TRBV5-1 and TRBJ2-4; D is unresolved. V was trimmed by 3 bases and J by 0 bases, leaving 13 bases between them. This CDR3 comprises 16 residues. Germline lookup yields CDR1 SGHRS and CDR2 YFSETQ. This CDR3 is CASSSPDSLAKNIQYF. The CDR3 DNA sequence: TGCGCCAGCAGCTCGCCCGATTCCCTAGCCAAAAACATTCAGTACTTC. The variable domain in full, completed from reference TRBV5-1 and TRBJ2-4, reads KAGVTQTPRYLIKTRGQQVTLSCSPISGHRSVSWYQQTPGQGLQFLFEYFSETQRNKGNFPGRFSGRQFSNSRSEMNVSTLELGDSALYLCASSSPDSLAKNIQYFGAGTRLSVL.

This clonotype was seen ten or more times. V gene TRBV12-3 or TRBV12-4 combines with J gene TRBJ2-1; D is perhaps TRBD1 (6 bases). Trimming shortened V by 6 bases and J by 5 bases, and 11 bases separated the two germline ends. The CDR3 loop spans 13 amino acids. This CDR3 is CASRAGTNNEQFF. The CDR3 region has the DNA TGTGCCAGCAGGGCCGGGACAAACAATGAGCAGTTCTTC.

This clonotype occurred many times. The chain recombines TRBV6-5 with TRBJ2-2; TRBD1 aligns across 7 bases. Germline V gene sequence: CDR1 MNHEY, CDR2 SVGAGI. J lost 2 bases, V lost 0 bases, and 3 bases had no gene match. The CDR3 consists of 16 residues. The CDR3: CASSYSWDSNTGELFF. CDR3 nucleotides: TGTGCCAGCAGTTACTCATGGGACAGCAACACCGGGGAGCTGTTTTTT.

This clonotype has a count of ten or more. The chain carries TRBV12-3 or TRBV12-4 and TRBJ1-5, with D unresolved. V was cut by 3 bases and J by 0 bases, with 6 bases left in between. This CDR3 is built from 14 residues. CDR3 nucleotides: TGTGCCAGCAGTTTTAGGGCTAGCAATCAGCCCCAGCATTTT. This encodes CASSFRASNQPQHF.

The chain carries TRBV3-1 and TRBJ2-2; 9 nucleotides line up with TRBD2. CDR3 length: 15 residues. Germline loops: CDR1 LGHDT, CDR2 YNNKEL (reference sequence). With 4 bases clipped from V and 6 bases from J, the junction kept 6 bases outside the gene matches. CDR3 DNA sequence: TGTGCCAGCAGCCCTCGACTAGCGGTCGCCGGGGAGCTGTTTTTT. This translates into CASSPRLAVAGELFF.

The chain employs TRBV7-6 and TRBJ2-2; maybe TRBD1 (6 bases). Trimming took off 5 bases at V and 3 bases at J, with 13 bases between the two ends. Germline V gene sequence: CDR1 SGHVS, CDR2 FNYEAQ. The CDR3 covers 15 residues. This chain's CDR3 is CASSPTGTYTGELFF. CDR3 DNA sequence: TGTGCCAGCAGCCCCACAGGGACCTACACCGGGGAGCTGTTTTTT.

V usage is TRBV7-3 and J usage is TRBJ2-3, with D hard to call. Trimming removed 1 base at V and 6 bases at J, with 17 bases between. Germline V CDR1 and CDR2: SGHTA, FQGTGA. This CDR3 has 16 residues. The CDR3 DNA reads TGTGCCAGCAGCTTAAATGTAGGGATTGATCAGGATACGCAGTATTTT. Protein sequence: CASSLNVGIDQDTQYF.

This clonotype appeared many times. The chain carries TRBV28 and TRBJ1-1; D call uncertain. The CDR3 has 16 residues. Per the germline V gene, CDR1 is MDHEN and CDR2 is SYDVKM. The germline V and J ends were trimmed by 8 bases and 5 bases, with 24 bases remaining between them. CDR3 protein: CASSEKLGRGRTEAFF. For the CDR3, the DNA is TGTGCCAGCTCCGAAAAACTAGGGCGGGGTAGAACTGAAGCTTTCTTT. Full variable domain (outside the CDR3, taken from reference TRBV28 and TRBJ1-1): DVKVTQSSRYLVKRTGEKVFLECVQDMDHENMFWYRQDPGLGLRLIYFSYDVKMKEKGDIPEGYSVSREKKERFSLILESASTNQTSMYLCASSEKLGRGRTEAFFGQGTRLTVV.

Comments on this clonotype: Because the CDR3's place on the DNA is in doubt, the DNA is left out and the CDR3 is given as listed by TCRdb. V gene TRBV28 combines with J gene TRBJ2-2; TRBD2, the table's D call, was not compared with the DNA. The CDR3 spans 16 amino acids, including both terminal residues. Germline CDR1 and CDR2: MDHEN and SYDVKM. This chain's CDR3 is CASSFGGSDAGELFFF.

This clonotype has at least ten counts. V gene TRBV29-1 combines with J gene TRBJ2-1; 8 nucleotides match TRBD1. Germline V gene sequence: CDR1 SQVTM, CDR2 ANQGSEA. CDR3 length: 14 residues. V lost 7 bases and J lost 2; bases outside the gene matches: 7. As DNA, the CDR3 is TGCAGCGGGAGACAGGGGTCGACCTACAATGAGCAGTTCTTC. Amino acid sequence: CSGRQGSTYNEQFF.

The chain links TRBV20-1 to TRBJ1-5; tentative D call: TRBD1 (5 bases). V was trimmed by 2 bases and J by 7 bases, leaving 15 bases between them. Germline loops: CDR1 DFQATT, CDR2 SNEGSKA (reference sequence). There are 14 residues in the CDR3. This CDR3 reads CSARLTGLEQPQHF. CDR3 nucleotides: TGCAGTGCTAGACTCACAGGTCTTGAGCAGCCCCAGCATTTT.

This clonotype appeared many times. The chain carries TRBV3-1 and TRBJ2-1; D unclear. The CDR3 sequence is 12 residues long. Trimming removed 1 base from V and 4 bases from J, with 2 bases in between. In germline, CDR1 is LGHDT, CDR2 YNNKEL (reference sequence). CDR3 bases: TGTGCCAGCAGCCAAGGATACAATGAGCAGTTCTTC. As protein: CASSQGYNEQFF.

In its sample, this clonotype was seen many times. The rearrangement links TRBV5-1 to TRBJ2-5; 12 nucleotides match TRBD2. Germline values: CDR1 SGHRS, CDR2 YFSETQ. This CDR3 is built from 17 residues. The V gene end was trimmed by 3 bases and the J gene end by 5 bases; junction bases not matched to a gene: 11. The CDR3 nucleotides are TGCGCCAGCAGCTCAGGACTAGCGGGACGTGTATGGGAGACCCAGTACTTC. It is translated as CASSSGLAGRVWETQYF.

The table lists this clonotype with many counts. The genes are TRBV12-3 or TRBV12-4 and TRBJ1-2, with unresolved D. The length of the CDR3 is 12 residues. V lost 5 bases and J lost 0, with 4 bases in between. CDR3 loop: CASSLANYGYTF. CDR3 nucleotide sequence: TGTGCCAGCAGTCTCGCTAACTATGGCTACACCTTC.

The V call is TRBV25-1, the J call TRBJ2-7; D gene ambiguous. The CDR3 has 11 residues. CDR1 MGHDK and CDR2 SYGVNS come from the germline V gene. V shed 4 bases and J shed 9 bases, with 10 bases lying between them. CDR3 in DNA: TGTGCCAGCAGTGCCCCAACGGCGCAGTACTTC. It specifies CASSAPTAQYF.

This clonotype came up many times. V usage is TRBV15 and J usage is TRBJ1-1; no firm D call. Per germline, CDR1 LNHNV and CDR2 YYDKDF (reference sequence). Trimming removed 2 bases at V and 0 bases at J, with 7 bases between. The CDR3 loop spans 14 amino acids. The CDR3 reads CATSRTAMNTEAFF. DNA of the CDR3: TGTGCCACCAGCAGAACAGCCATGAACACTGAAGCTTTCTTT.